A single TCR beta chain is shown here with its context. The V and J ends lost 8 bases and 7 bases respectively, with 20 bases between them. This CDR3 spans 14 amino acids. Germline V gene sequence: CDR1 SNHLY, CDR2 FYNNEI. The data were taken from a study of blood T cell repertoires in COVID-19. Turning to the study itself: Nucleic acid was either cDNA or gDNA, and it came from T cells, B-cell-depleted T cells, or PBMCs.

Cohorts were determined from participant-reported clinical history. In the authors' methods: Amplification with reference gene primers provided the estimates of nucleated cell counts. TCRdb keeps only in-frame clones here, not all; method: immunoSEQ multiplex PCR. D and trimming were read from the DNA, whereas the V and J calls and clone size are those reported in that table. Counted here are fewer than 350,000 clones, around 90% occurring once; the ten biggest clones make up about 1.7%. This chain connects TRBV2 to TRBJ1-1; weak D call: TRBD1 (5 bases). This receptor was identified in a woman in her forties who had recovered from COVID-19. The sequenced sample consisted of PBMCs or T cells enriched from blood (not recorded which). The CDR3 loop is CASRRTGPSVEAFF. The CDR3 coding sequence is TGTGCCAGCCGGCGAACAGGCCCCAGTGTTGAAGCTTTCTTT.